These 17 T cell receptor beta chains were all obtained from the same sample, sequenced in a study of OX40 agonist ivuxolimab in advanced cancers. Assay used: immunoSEQ multiplex PCR; TCRdb lists only in-frame clones, some missing. The sample includes 55,000 or so clones, almost 90% of them seen just once. The sample here was CD4+ or CD8+ T cells sorted from blood, taken in a trial of the OX40 agonist ivuxolimab. These receptor sequences come from an adult with an advanced solid tumor such as melanoma, head and neck, liver or kidney cancer.

This clone appeared a single time. The V and J genes are TRBV18 and TRBJ1-5; 7 nucleotides align to TRBD1. Trimming removed 2 bases from V and 3 bases from J; junction bases left unmatched: 7. The CDR3 has 16 amino acids. Germline CDR1 and CDR2: KGHSH and LQKENI. For the CDR3, the DNA is TGTGCCAGCTCACCAAGCGAACAGGGGATCAATCAGCCCCAGCATTTT. The encoded protein is CASSPSEQGINQPQHF.

The V and J genes are TRBV19 and TRBJ2-1; possibly TRBD1 for D (6 bases). Deletions cut 7 bases from V and 4 bases from J, with 17 bases between. The CDR3 is made up of 15 amino acids. Germline V gives CDR1 LNHDA, CDR2 SQIVND (reference sequence). Written as DNA, the CDR3 is TGTGCCAGTACCGAAGGACAGTTTGATTACAATGAGCAGTTCTTC. Amino acids: CASTEGQFDYNEQFF.

The CDR3 is CASSRTNEAFF. CDR3 sequence (DNA): TGTGCCAGCAGCCGGACAAATGAAGCTTTCTTT. The V call is TRBV7-9, the J call TRBJ1-1; D might be TRBD1 (5 bases). The germline CDR1 and CDR2 sequences are SEHNR and FQNEAQ (reference sequence). Deletions cut 5 bases from V and 7 bases from J, with 8 bases between. The CDR3 length is 11 residues.

V gene TRBV5-1 combines with J gene TRBJ2-3, with TRBD2 matching over 11 bases. This CDR3 comprises 17 residues. Germline V gene lookup returns CDR1 SGHRS and CDR2 YFSETQ. J was trimmed by 0 bases and V by 0 bases; bases with no gene match: 3. CDR3 residues: CASSLAGTSGSTDTQYF. CDR3 DNA sequence: TGCGCCAGCAGCTTGGCCGGGACTAGCGGAAGCACAGATACGCAGTATTTT.

The V call is TRBV6-5, the J call TRBJ2-7; D is possibly TRBD2 (6 bases). The CDR3 runs 12 residues. Trimming removed 6 bases from V and 7 bases from J, with 13 bases in between. Germline V gene data show CDR1 as MNHEY and CDR2 as SVGAGI. This CDR3 reads CASSRDSWEQYF. The DNA of the CDR3 is TGTGCCAGCAGCAGGGACTCATGGGAGCAGTACTTC.

This clone was observed a single time. CDR3 nucleotide sequence: TGTGCCAGCAGTCACCCGACAGGGCCAGGTCCCGGGGAGCTGTTTTTT. Translating gives CASSHPTGPGPGELFF. V is TRBV27 and J is TRBJ2-2; 7 bases align to TRBD1. Germline trimming cut 5 bases from V and 6 bases from J; bases unmatched to any gene: 12. This CDR3 has 16 residues. Germline CDR1 and CDR2: MNHEY and SMNVEV (reference sequence).

This rearrangement joins TRBV6-1 to TRBJ2-5; 10 bases align to TRBD2. The CDR3 is 18 residues long. Trimming took 1 base from V and 0 from J; bases not matched to a gene: 8. Germline V gives CDR1 MNHNS, CDR2 SASEGT. CDR3 nucleotides: TGTGCCAGCAGTGAAGGGGGACTAGCGTTCATCTACCAAGAGACCCAGTACTTC. This translates into CASSEGGLAFIYQETQYF.

This chain connects TRBV18 to TRBJ2-7, with 9 bases that match TRBD1. Trimming removed 1 base from V and 5 bases from J; junction bases left unmatched: 6. The CDR3 is 15 amino acids. Looked up from germline, CDR1 is KGHSH and CDR2 is LQKENI. The CDR3, as DNA: TGTGCCAGCTCACCACTCCGGGACAGGGTCAACGAGCAGTACTTC. Translating gives CASSPLRDRVNEQYF.

This chain joins TRBV30 and TRBJ2-1, with D possibly called TRBD1 or TRBD2 (5 bases each). The CDR3 runs to 13 residues. In germline, CDR1 is GTSNPN, CDR2 SVGIG (reference sequence). The V end was cut by 1 base, the J end by 8 bases, with 12 bases between. CDR3 DNA sequence: TGTGCCTGGAGTGGTCGGATGGGGGATGAGCAGTTCTTC. It codes for CAWSGRMGDEQFF.

V is TRBV9 and J is TRBJ2-2, with a tentative D call TRBD2 (6 bases). Germline values: CDR1 SGDLS, CDR2 YYNGEE. The CDR3 runs to 14 residues. The V end lost 5 bases, the J end lost 6 bases, and 14 bases lay between the germline ends. The CDR3 coding sequence is TGTGCCAGCAGTGGGGGACTGGAAGCCGGGGAGCTGTTTTTT. The encoded protein is CASSGGLEAGELFF.

This sequence joins TRBV21-1 and TRBJ2-7. TRBV21-1 is flagged as a pseudogene. The CDR3 has 11 residues. The CDR3 spells CASSRGPPAYF. The DNA of the CDR3 is TGTGCCAGCAGCAGGGGACCCCCGGCGTACTTC.

In this sample, this clone turned up once. This rearrangement joins TRBV11-2 to TRBJ2-6, with D possibly called TRBD1 or TRBD2 (5 bases each). V dropped 8 bases and J dropped 4 bases, with 15 bases sitting between them. This CDR3 region has 15 residues. Germline V gene sequence: CDR1 SGHAT, CDR2 FQNNGV. CDR3 region: CASPSGPDGANVLTF. Here the CDR3 DNA reads TGTGCCAGCCCTTCGGGGCCGGACGGGGCCAACGTCCTGACTTTC.

The chain is built from TRBV5-1 and TRBJ1-1; no firm D call. This CDR3 has 14 residues. Per germline, CDR1 SGHRS and CDR2 YFSETQ. The V end was cut by 0 bases, the J end by 4 bases, with 10 bases between. CDR3 region: CASSLAAMGTEAFF. The CDR3, as DNA: TGCGCCAGCAGCTTGGCAGCGATGGGCACTGAAGCTTTCTTT.

The gene calls are TRBV6-5 and TRBJ1-3, with unresolved D. The germline gives CDR1 MNHEY, CDR2 SVGAGI. Trimming left V 6 bases short and J 10 bases short, with 10 bases between. This CDR3 has 11 residues. The DNA of the CDR3 is TGTGCCAGCAGGCATGCCGGGACCATATATTTT. This encodes CASRHAGTIYF.

The J gene is TRBJ1-2, the V gene TRBV25-1; TRBD1 is a possible D gene (5 bases). The length of the CDR3 is 14 residues. V was shortened by 8 bases and J by 4 bases, with 17 bases between the two germline ends. In germline, CDR1 is MGHDK, CDR2 SYGVNS. The CDR3 protein is CASVRSGGIYGYTF. The CDR3 DNA is TGTGCCAGCGTGCGAAGCGGGGGAATCTATGGCTACACCTTC.

This rearrangement joins TRBV9 to TRBJ2-1; possible D gene TRBD1, 6 bases. Trimming stripped 7 bases from V and 4 bases from J, with 18 bases between. This CDR3 is built from 15 residues. Germline-derived CDR1 and CDR2 are SGDLS and YYNGEE. DNA for the CDR3: TGTGCCAGCGGGGGTCCGGGACATGCGTACAATGAGCAGTTCTTC. Amino acid sequence: CASGGPGHAYNEQFF.

V usage is TRBV9 and J usage is TRBJ2-7; D gene unclear. The CDR3 spans 15 residues. Germline values: CDR1 SGDLS, CDR2 YYNGEE. V was shortened by 0 bases and J by 0 bases, with 10 bases between the two germline ends. CDR3 in amino acids: CASSVDPGSSYEQYF. The CDR3 bases are TGTGCCAGCAGCGTAGACCCCGGGTCCTCCTACGAGCAGTACTTC.